This record concerns one T cell receptor beta chain sequence. Its antigen is currently not known. No per-base quality is available; no much larger clone lies one base away. The time point label, read with the paper, signifies: approximately 25 months on ibrutinib. Around 2 micrograms of genomic DNA were extracted from cryopreserved PBMCs for TCR beta library preparation. Longitudinal blood samples from CLL patients on ibrutinib monotherapy were analyzed using high-throughput TCR beta sequencing. The patients took part in an open-label, single-center phase 2 trial of ibrutinib monotherapy. A MiSeq instrument was used for deep resolution sequencing, which targeted depths ranging from 1 in 1 million up to 1 in 200,000 T cells, with coverage averaging 10x for each clonotype. The immunoSEQ hsTCRB Kit was used to generate the TCR beta libraries. In the paper's pipeline: ImmunoSEQ Data Assistant and ImmunoSEQ Analyzer were used for data analysis, and V, D and J genes were assigned according to IMGT definitions. Clonality, which ranges from 0 to 1, was calculated by subtracting the normalized Shannon entropy of productive rearrangement frequencies from one. Only overrepresented clonotypes making up at least 0.05% of each patient's repertoire were included in the public clonotype analysis. Roughly 13 repertoires from age-matched healthy donors, obtained from immuneACCESS, served as clonality controls. In TCRdb, the immuneACCESS table is reduced to in-frame sequences with V and J assigned. These tables do not hold every clone; where another copy was compared, an unresolved V gene accounts for under half, and the others remain unexplained. V, J and clone size were drawn from that table, and D and trimming were deduced from the DNA. Here the sample has hundreds of thousands of clones; roughly 70% occur a single time. The ten top clones hold roughly 15% of the sample.

These data belong to a study of cytotoxic CD8 clonotypes in ibrutinib-treated CLL (dated by TCRdb to the early 2020s). Looking at the study overall: The cohort was composed of 10 to 11 relapsed/refractory and around 15 treatment-naive patients; IGHV unmutated status was identified in some 17 patients. Longitudinal samples were obtainable from about 30% of the 86 participants in the trial. Samples at response were collected after a median of about 12 months of treatment, with a range of roughly 6 to 36 months. Samples averaged approximately 260,000 productive templates and 94,082 productive rearrangements. Partial responses were observed in approximately 24 patients and complete responses in 2; after a median follow-up of around 68 months, remission was maintained in approximately 14 patients and progression was observed in some 12. Cryopreserved peripheral blood mononuclear cells were collected before treatment, at response, and at either disease progression or sustained remission. All remission and progressive disease samples were collected while patients were still receiving ibrutinib.

Ends trimmed: V by 5 bases, J by 1 base; bases unmatched to a gene: 9. The germline V gene provides CDR1 SGHVS and CDR2 FNYEAQ. Reading from cysteine to phenylalanine, the CDR3 counts 16 amino acids. Only CDR3 DNA is held: 48 bases, read in frame from base 1. General findings and caveats noted by the study authors: At baseline, clonality was higher than in age-matched healthy donors and showed a strong correlation with circulating CD8+ T-cell counts. Clonality increased at ibrutinib response, stayed stable in sustained remission, and fell back toward baseline at progression. Sustained-remission and progressing patients did not have matched sampling times, and lymph node repertoires were not examined. Public clonotypes were rare and either shrank or stayed stable during treatment, and the rise in clonality at ibrutinib response reflected expansion of private clonotypes.

The TCR sequence derives from a human donor with chronic lymphocytic leukemia. Recombination connected TRBV7-6 to TRBJ2-7; 9 middle bases align to TRBD1. Sequenced here: PBMCs, sampled after 24 months of ibrutinib treatment. This receptor has the CDR3 CASSPTTTGGSYEQYF. The nucleotide sequence is TGTGCCAGCAGCCCTACTACGACAGGGGGGTCCTACGAGCAGTACTTC.